This TCR beta chain was identified in a study of cytomegalovirus exposure and HLA in healthy donors. PCR used 60 Vbeta primers and 13 Jbeta primers. The method was immunoSEQ multiplex PCR; TCRdb's version includes in-frame clones alone and lacks a portion of them. The sample comprises 60,000 to 70,000 clones, around 80% of which are singletons, and 9.7% rests with the top ten. V shed 1 base and J shed 7 bases, with 16 bases lying between them. Per germline, CDR1 KGHSH and CDR2 LQKENI. CDR3 length: 15 residues. The V and J genes are TRBV18 and TRBJ1-2; no reliable D call. This sequence originates from a man aged 40-49 years in good health and CMV-seronegative. Sequenced: PBMCs. The CDR3 spells CASSPQAGSPRGYTF. DNA of the CDR3: TGTGCCAGCTCACCACAGGCGGGAAGTCCACGTGGCTACACCTTC.